The entry that follows covers one T cell receptor (beta chain) sequence. CDR3 length: 17 amino acids. V lost 7 bases and J lost 4; bases outside the gene matches: 14. Random hexamers were used to reverse transcribe the RNA input (about 0.45 to 1 ug). TCRdb reprocessed the immunoSEQ multiplex PCR reads via MiXCR and lists one record per CDR3 protein. Counted here are roughly 130,000 distinct CDR3 sequences, around 94% occurring once; the ten biggest clones make up 0.1% to 0.15%. This entry belongs to a study of CD8 T cells in Susac syndrome. Sequencing input: CD4+ T cells from PBMCs. The chain carries TRBV12-3 or TRBV12-4 and TRBJ1-5; 9 bases match TRBD1. This clonotype was sampled from a human donor with multiple sclerosis. The CDR3 DNA sequence: TGTGCCAGCACCCCGGACAGGGGCAGGGGCTCGAATCAGCCCCAGCATTTT. It translates to CASTPDRGRGSNQPQHF.